This T cell receptor (beta chain) was retrieved from a study of molecular identifiers for immune sequencing clone quantification (dated by TCRdb to the late 2010s). Broadly, across the study: In a replicate experiment, RNA from approximately 22,000 or 94,000 naive CD8 T cells was split into five aliquots, four of which were sequenced. This methods study used CD8 T cells to benchmark TCR RNA copy counting and molecular-identifier clustering-based TCR repertoire sequencing (MIDCIRS).

Here is what the overall study found, with its caveats: The naive libraries included spiked-in Jurkat TCR RNA (around 10 copies' worth), and this RNA is not part of the donor repertoire. Modeling gave around 3.3 recovered TCR RNA copies per cell versus 8 to 10 by digital PCR, implying roughly 28% capture efficiency. When barcode sub-clustering was not used, chimeric consensus sequences inflated TCR diversity, with chimeras reaching as high as 47%. A single cell's worth of spiked-in Jurkat TCR RNA was reported detectable even among 750,000 to 1,000,000 naive CD8 T cells. In CMV-specific effector cells, clones with more than 20 RNA copies accounted for over 98% of molecules, whereas in naive cells such clones accounted for under 1%. The sizes of highly expanded clones could end up underestimated when identical TCR molecules share a barcode.

Library preparation employed PCR. Reads for this sample came from a NextSeq 500. Bulk TCR libraries were prepared as previously described, using TCR primers listed in Table S5. The Qiagen AllPrep DNA/RNA kit was used to purify total RNA. Before analysis, reads from multiple sequencing runs of the same library were pooled. The paper's processing steps were these. Reads were retained only if an exact TCR constant sequence was present, and the retained reads were trimmed to 150 nt and grouped according to their 12-nt molecular barcodes. Within each barcode group, reads were sub-clustered at a 15% Levenshtein threshold, and quality-weighted consensus sequences were built per RNA molecule. Non-functional sequences were excluded, and lower-count sequences lying one edit away from another sequence were also excluded. On the basis of fitting two negative binomial distributions, barcode sub-clusters with fewer than 20% of the maximum read count were discarded. TCRdb reanalyzed the raw reads on its own, using fastp at Q25 for trimming and MiXCR for clone calling, and kept in-frame beta chains. Rows are combined by CDR3 protein, so each entry shows the most common genes and DNA. The V and J calls and clone size are TCRdb's, not the authors'. Here the sample has about 500,000 distinct CDR3 sequences; about 26% occur a single time. The ten biggest clones cover under 0.85% of the sample.

Libraries of naive CD8 T cells were built from anywhere between about 19,000 and 1,100,000 sorted cells, with 10%, 30% or 50% of the purified RNA used. On a BD FACSAria II, naive CD8 T cells were FACS-sorted as CD8+CD4-CCR7+CD45RA+ and collected into RLT Plus buffer. Detection sensitivity was tested by spiking Jurkat RNA equal to some 11 TCR copies' worth into samples containing roughly 17,000-1,100,000 naive CD8 T cells. Enrichment of CD8 T cells was performed with RosetteSep CD8+ T Cell Enrichment Cocktail and Ficoll-Paque, after which ACK red cell lysis was carried out. About this clonotype itself: Its recognized antigen is unknown. No clone much larger than this one lies a single base away; base qualities are absent.

This sequence was found in a human donor in good health. Some libraries in this study had Jurkat cell RNA spiked in. Sequenced: naive CD8+ T cells from blood, with Jurkat cell RNA spiked in. What this sample's cell subset or site label stands for: FACS-sorted CD8+CD4-CCR7+CD45RA+ naive T cells.

The DNA sequence is TGTGCCAGCAGCCCGGACAGGGTCTATGGCTACACCTTC. Translated, it reads CASSPDRVYGYTF. The chain is made from TRBV13 and TRBJ1-2, and TRBD1 matches 8 of the central bases. The CDR3 measures 13 amino acids from cysteine to phenylalanine. Left in the record is the CDR3 DNA by itself, 39 bases read in frame from the first base. The germline V gene (reference sequence) yields PRHDT for CDR1 and FYEKMQ for CDR2. After removal of 5 bases from V and 4 bases from J, the junction retains 3 bases not matched to a gene.